This record covers a single TCR beta chain. The data were obtained in a study of blood T cell repertoires in COVID-19. Study at large: Spain, Italy and the United States supplied samples that represented acute and convalescent COVID-19. T cells, B-cell-depleted T cells, or PBMCs supplied cDNA or gDNA.

As processed by the authors: Estimation of nucleated cell counts relied on the amplification of reference gene primers. TCRdb keeps only in-frame clones here, not all; method: immunoSEQ multiplex PCR. For V, J and clone size, that table is used; D and trimming come from the DNA. This repertoire shows approximately 170,000 clones, about four fifths found once; its top ten account for approximately 11%. The CDR3 loop spans 15 amino acids. Unmatched junction bases numbered 4, after V lost 1 base and J lost 4 bases. Per germline, CDR1 SEHNR and CDR2 FQNEAQ (reference sequence). The receptor was isolated from a man aged 55 to 70 with active or convalescent COVID-19. The chain employs TRBV7-9 and TRBJ1-2; 9 bases map to TRBD1. Sequenced input: peripheral blood. The CDR3 nucleotides read TGTGCCAGCAGCTTAGGGACAGGGGTGTTCTATGGCTACACCTTC. Translating it yields CASSLGTGVFYGYTF.